This TCR beta chain derives from a study of preoperative IRX-2 immunotherapy in early breast cancer. Sequencing was performed with immunoSEQ multiplex PCR; in TCRdb, only in-frame clones are kept and a portion is missing. There are around 88,000 clones in the sample; roughly 89% occur only once, and about 2% lies in the top ten. Specified treatment: preoperative locoregional IRX-2 cytokine immunotherapy. Patients received preoperative, locoregional IRX-2 cytokine immunotherapy in a phase Ib study. Between the trimmed V and J ends, which lost 3 bases and 0 bases, there was a span of 9 bases. The CDR3 runs to 15 residues. CDR1 MGHDK and CDR2 SYGVNS come from the germline V gene.

The source of this sequence is a human donor with breast cancer. J is TRBJ1-5 and V is TRBV25-1; D uncertain. The starting material was tumor tissue, obtained after IRX-2 immunotherapy. CDR3 nucleotide sequence: TGTGCCAGCAGTGATGGGCCGAATAGCAATCAGCCCCAGCATTTT. Translation gives CASSDGPNSNQPQHF.